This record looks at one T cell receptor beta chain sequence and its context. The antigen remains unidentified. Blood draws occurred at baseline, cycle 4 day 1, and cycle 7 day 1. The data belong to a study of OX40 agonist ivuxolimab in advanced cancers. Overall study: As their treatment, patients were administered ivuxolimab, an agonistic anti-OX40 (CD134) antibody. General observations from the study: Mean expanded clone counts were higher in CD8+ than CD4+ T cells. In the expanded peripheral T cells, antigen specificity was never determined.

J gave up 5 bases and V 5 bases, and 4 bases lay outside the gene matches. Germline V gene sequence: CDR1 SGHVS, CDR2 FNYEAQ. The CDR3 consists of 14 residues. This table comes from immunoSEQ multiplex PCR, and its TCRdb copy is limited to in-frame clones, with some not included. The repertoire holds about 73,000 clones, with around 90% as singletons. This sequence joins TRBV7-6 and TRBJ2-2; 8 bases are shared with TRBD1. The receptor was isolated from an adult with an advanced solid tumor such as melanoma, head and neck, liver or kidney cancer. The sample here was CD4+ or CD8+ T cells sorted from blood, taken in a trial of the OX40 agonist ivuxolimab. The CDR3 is CASSPRGQTGELFF. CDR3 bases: TGTGCCAGCAGCCCCAGGGGGCAAACCGGGGAGCTGTTTTTT.